Included here is one T cell receptor beta chain sequence, with context. Its antigen is as yet unknown. This specimen belongs to a study of T cell repertoires in cytomegalovirus infection. One entry per CDR3 protein results from TCRdb running MiXCR on the reads. This table holds approximately 110,000 distinct CDR3 sequences, approximately 30% found once. Germline assignment: CDR1 SGHVS and CDR2 FNYEAQ. V lost 5 bases and J lost 10; bases outside the gene matches: 8. The CDR3 runs to 13 residues. The sample was CD8+ T cells from cultured PBMCs, taken from culture after CMV antigen stimulation. This TCR came from a human donor in good health (CMV status not recorded). Some clones in this sample may be carry-over from other donors' samples. V and J are TRBV7-6 and TRBJ2-1, with 7 bases fitting TRBD1. For the CDR3, the DNA is TGTGCCAGCAGCCCACGTAGGGGGCTAGAGCAGTTCTTC. It translates to CASSPRRGLEQFF. Looking up the rest from reference TRBV7-6 and TRBJ2-1 gives the full variable domain: GAGVSQSPRYKVTKRGQDVALRCDPISGHVSLYWYRQALGQGPEFLTYFNYEAQQDKSGLPNDRFSAERPEGSISTLTIQRTEQRDSAMYRCASSPRRGLEQFFGPGTRLTVL.